This section outlines one TCR beta chain sequence together with its context. Its specificity is not known. As for treatment: roughly 11-day PBMC culture with coronavirus spike peptide pools or control peptides (ViraFEST assay). With peptide pools, ViraFEST first expanded antigen-specific T cells and afterwards sequenced their TCRs. Germline trimming cut 6 bases from V and 6 bases from J; bases unmatched to any gene: 8. Germline V lookup: CDR1 KGHSH, CDR2 LQKENI. The CDR3 is 13 amino acids. This sample was taken from a study of vaccination and CD4 T cells after COVID-19. Study background: Sampling that followed vaccination took place a median around 71 days after dose two, within a range of 14 to 241.

Sequencing of cultured CD4+ T cell DNA used the Oncomine TCR Beta short-read assay. Cultured CD4+ T cells yielded the extracted genomic DNA. TCRdb itself ran the PCR reads through MiXCR, one entry per CDR3 protein. The sample consists of approximately 18,000 distinct CDR3 sequences, 54% of them appearing once. Material: CD4+ T cells from blood, cultured in vitro. The origin of this receptor is a human donor who had recovered from COVID-19. The chain combines TRBV18 with TRBJ2-7, with TRBD1 matching 7 bases. CDR3 DNA: TGTGCCAGCTCTCCCATCGACAGGGTCGAGCAGTACTTC. Encoded protein: CASSPIDRVEQYF.